This T cell receptor beta chain emerged from a study of blood T cells in healthy people across ages. J lost 2 bases, V lost 2 bases, and 21 bases had no gene match. Germline lookup yields CDR1 DFQATT and CDR2 SNEGSKA (reference sequence). The CDR3 is 20 residues long. It was with a sample-barcoded 5' primer and a J-beta primer mix that a second PCR of about 7 to 12 cycles was run. TCRdb itself ran the 5' RACE reads through MiXCR, one entry per CDR3 protein. Of about 1.1 million distinct CDR3 sequences listed, roughly two fifths are singletons. This clonotype showed up just a few times. What it recognizes is unknown. Findings of the study overall: Age advanced and TCR beta diversity per million T cells fell, roughly linearly. A greater number of naive CD4+ cells and higher diversity distinguished long-lived donors from aged donors.

The rearrangement uses TRBV20-1 and TRBJ1-2, with 9 bases that match TRBD1. Sequenced sample: blood. This clonotype originated in a young man in good health. CDR3 sequence: CSARRLGVLQGAPSNYGYTF. In DNA form, the CDR3 reads TGCAGTGCTAGACGTTTGGGGGTCTTACAGGGGGCACCTTCAAACTATGGCTACACCTTC.